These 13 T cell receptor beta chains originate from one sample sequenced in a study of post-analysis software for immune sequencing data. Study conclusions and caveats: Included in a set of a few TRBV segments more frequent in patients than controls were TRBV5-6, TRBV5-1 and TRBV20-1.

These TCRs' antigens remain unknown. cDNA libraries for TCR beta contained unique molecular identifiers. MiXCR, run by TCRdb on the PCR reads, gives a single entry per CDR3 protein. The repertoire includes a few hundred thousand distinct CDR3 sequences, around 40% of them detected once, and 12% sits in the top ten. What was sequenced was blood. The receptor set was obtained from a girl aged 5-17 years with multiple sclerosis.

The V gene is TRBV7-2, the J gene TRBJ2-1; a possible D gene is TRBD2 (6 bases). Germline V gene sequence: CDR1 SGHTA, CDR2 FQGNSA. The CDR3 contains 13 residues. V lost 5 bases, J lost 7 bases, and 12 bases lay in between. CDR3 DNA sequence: TGTGCCAGCAGCATAACGACTAGTAATGAGCAGTTCTTC. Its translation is CASSITTSNEQFF.

This chain's CDR3 is CSGETGGYNEQFF. The CDR3 bases are TGCAGCGGTGAGACCGGGGGCTACAATGAGCAGTTCTTC. The chain has TRBV29-1 and TRBJ2-1, with D possibly matching TRBD2 (6 bases). Trimming took off 7 bases at V and 3 bases at J, with 13 bases between the two ends. This CDR3 comprises 13 residues. Germline lookup yields CDR1 SQVTM and CDR2 ANQGSEA.

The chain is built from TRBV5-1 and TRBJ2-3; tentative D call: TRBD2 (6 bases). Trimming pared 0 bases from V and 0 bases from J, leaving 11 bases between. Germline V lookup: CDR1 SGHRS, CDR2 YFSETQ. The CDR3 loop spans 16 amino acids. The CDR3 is CASSLAGGTSTDTQYF. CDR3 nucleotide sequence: TGCGCCAGCAGCTTGGCCGGCGGGACTAGCACAGATACGCAGTATTTT. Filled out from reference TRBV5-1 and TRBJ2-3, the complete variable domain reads KAGVTQTPRYLIKTRGQQVTLSCSPISGHRSVSWYQQTPGQGLQFLFEYFSETQRNKGNFPGRFSGRQFSNSRSEMNVSTLELGDSALYLCASSLAGGTSTDTQYFGPGTRLTVL.

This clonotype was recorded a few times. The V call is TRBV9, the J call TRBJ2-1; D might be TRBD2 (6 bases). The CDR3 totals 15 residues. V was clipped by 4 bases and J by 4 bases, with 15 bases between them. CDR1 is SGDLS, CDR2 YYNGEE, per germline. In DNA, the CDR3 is TGTGCCAGCAGCCCCCGACTAGGGGAATACAATGAGCAGTTCTTC. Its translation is CASSPRLGEYNEQFF.

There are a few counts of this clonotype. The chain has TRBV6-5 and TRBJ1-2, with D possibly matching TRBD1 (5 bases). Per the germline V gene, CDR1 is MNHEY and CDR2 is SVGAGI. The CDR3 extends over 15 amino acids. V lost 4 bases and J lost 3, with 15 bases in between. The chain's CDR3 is CASSFRQGGDYGYTF. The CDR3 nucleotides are TGTGCCAGCAGTTTTCGTCAGGGAGGCGACTATGGCTACACCTTC.

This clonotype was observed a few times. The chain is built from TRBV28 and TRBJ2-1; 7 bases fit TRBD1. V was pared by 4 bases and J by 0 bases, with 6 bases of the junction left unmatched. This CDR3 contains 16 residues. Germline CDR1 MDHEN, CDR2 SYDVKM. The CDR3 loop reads CASSSGGVSSYNEQFF. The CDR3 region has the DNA TGTGCCAGCAGTTCAGGGGGAGTAAGCTCCTACAATGAGCAGTTCTTC.

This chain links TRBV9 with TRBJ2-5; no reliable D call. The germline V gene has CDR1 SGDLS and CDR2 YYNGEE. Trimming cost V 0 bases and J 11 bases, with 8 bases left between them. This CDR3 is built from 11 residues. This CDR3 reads CASSVDNEQYF. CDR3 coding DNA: TGTGCCAGCAGCGTAGACAATGAGCAGTACTTC.

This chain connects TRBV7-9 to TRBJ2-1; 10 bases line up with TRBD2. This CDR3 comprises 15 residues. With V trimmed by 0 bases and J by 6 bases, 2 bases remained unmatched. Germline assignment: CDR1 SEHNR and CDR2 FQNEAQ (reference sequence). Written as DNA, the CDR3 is TGTGCCAGCAGCTTAGCTTGGACTAGCGGCAATGAGCAGTTCTTC. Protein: CASSLAWTSGNEQFF.

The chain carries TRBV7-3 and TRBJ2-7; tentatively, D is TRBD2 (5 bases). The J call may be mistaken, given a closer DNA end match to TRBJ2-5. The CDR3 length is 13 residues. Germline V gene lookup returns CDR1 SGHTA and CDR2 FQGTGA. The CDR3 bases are TGTGCCAGCAGAAAGGCCGGGGAAGAGACCCAGTACTTC. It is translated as CASRKAGEETQYF.

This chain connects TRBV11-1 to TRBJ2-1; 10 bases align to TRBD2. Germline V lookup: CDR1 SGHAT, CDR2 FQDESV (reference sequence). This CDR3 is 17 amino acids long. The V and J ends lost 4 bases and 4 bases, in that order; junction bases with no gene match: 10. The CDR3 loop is CASSSHQLAGRYNEQFF. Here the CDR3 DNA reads TGTGCCAGCAGCTCCCACCAACTAGCGGGAAGGTACAATGAGCAGTTCTTC.

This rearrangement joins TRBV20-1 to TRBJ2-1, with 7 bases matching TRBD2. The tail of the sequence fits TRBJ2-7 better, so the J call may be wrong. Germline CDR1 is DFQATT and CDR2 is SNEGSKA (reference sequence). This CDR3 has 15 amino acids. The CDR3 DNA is TGCAGTGCTAGAGATTACAAACTAGCGATCGATGAGCAGTACTTC. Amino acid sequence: CSARDYKLAIDEQYF.

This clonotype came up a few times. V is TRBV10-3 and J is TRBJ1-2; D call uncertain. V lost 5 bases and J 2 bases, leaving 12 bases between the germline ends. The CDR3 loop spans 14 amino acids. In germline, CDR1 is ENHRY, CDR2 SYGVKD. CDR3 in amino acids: CAISQDVGNYGYTF. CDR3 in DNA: TGTGCCATCAGTCAAGACGTGGGGAACTATGGCTACACCTTC.

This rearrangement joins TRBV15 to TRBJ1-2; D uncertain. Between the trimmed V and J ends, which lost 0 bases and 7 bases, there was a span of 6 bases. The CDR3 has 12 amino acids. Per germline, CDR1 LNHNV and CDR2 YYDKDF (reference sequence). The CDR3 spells CATSRDLSGYTF. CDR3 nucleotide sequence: TGTGCCACCAGCAGAGATCTCTCTGGCTACACCTTC.